Included here is one TCR beta chain sequence, with context. The antigen remains unidentified. This sample is part of a study of T cell responses to AZD1222 COVID-19 vaccine. Points from the study as a whole: At study baseline, merely several AZD1222 recipients were seropositive.

Some clones are missing from TCRdb's copy, which holds only in-frame ones; the method was immunoSEQ multiplex PCR. The sample holds roughly 100,000 clones, 89% seen once. The sequencing used peripheral blood, collected on day 0 of AZD1222 vaccination. This TCR came from an adult in good health.

For the CDR3, the DNA is TGTGCCAGCAGGACAGGGGTCCATCAGCCCCAGCATTTT. This codes for CASRTGVHQPQHF. This rearrangement joins TRBV28 to TRBJ1-5; 8 nucleotides align to TRBD1. CDR3 length equals 13 residues. The germline gives CDR1 MDHEN, CDR2 SYDVKM. The J segment lost 5 bases and the V segment lost 6 bases, leaving 3 bases of the junction unmatched.